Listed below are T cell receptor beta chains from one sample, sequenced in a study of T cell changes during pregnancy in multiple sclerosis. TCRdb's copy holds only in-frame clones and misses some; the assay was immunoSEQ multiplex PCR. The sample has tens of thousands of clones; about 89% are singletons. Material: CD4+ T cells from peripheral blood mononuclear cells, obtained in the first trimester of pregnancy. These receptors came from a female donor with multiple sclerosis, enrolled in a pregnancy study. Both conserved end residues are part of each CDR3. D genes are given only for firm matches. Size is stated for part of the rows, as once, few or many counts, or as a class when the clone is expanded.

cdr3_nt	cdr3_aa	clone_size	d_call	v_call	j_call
TGTGCCAGCAGCGGACTGGATACGCAGTATTTT	CASSGLDTQYF	.	.	TRBV28	TRBJ2-3
TGCGCCAGCAGCGAAGGACTAGCCCGGGAGCAGTTCTTC	CASSEGLAREQFF	once	TRBD2	TRBV5-1	TRBJ2-1
TGTGCCAGCAGCCGCCGGGACAGGGGTGGCGGGGAGCTGTTTTTT	CASSRRDRGGGELFF	.	TRBD1	TRBV5-4	TRBJ2-2
TGTGCCAGCTCACCTCGACAGGGACAACAGCCCCAGCATTTT	CASSPRQGQQPQHF	.	TRBD1	TRBV18	TRBJ1-5
TGCGCCAGCAGGACGGGAAACTCCTACAATGAGCAGTTCTTC	CASRTGNSYNEQFF	.	.	TRBV5-1	TRBJ2-1
TGCGCCAGCAGCCAATTCGCGGAGAACACAGATACGCAGTATTTT	CASSQFAENTDTQYF	once	.	TRBV4-3	TRBJ2-3
TGTGCCAGCAGGGAAGACAGCACTAGCACAGATACGCAGTATTTT	CASREDSTSTDTQYF	.	.	TRBV6-1	TRBJ2-3
TGCGCCAGCAGCTTGACCACACGGAACACTGAAGCTTTCTTT	CASSLTTRNTEAFF	.	.	TRBV5-1	TRBJ1-1
TGTGCCAGCAGCTTGGGGGGGCAGAGGGACACTGAAGCTTTCTTT	CASSLGGQRDTEAFF	.	.	TRBV5-4	TRBJ1-1
TGTGCCAGCAGTACTAGCGGGTCCTACAATGAGCAGTTCTTC	CASSTSGSYNEQFF	.	TRBD2	TRBV9	TRBJ2-1
TGTGCCAGCAGCTCATACCATAAACAGGGGACCGGGGAGCTGTTTTTT	CASSSYHKQGTGELFF	.	TRBD1	TRBV13	TRBJ2-2
TGTGCCAGCAGATGGACTAGCGGGCTGAGCTCCTACGAGCAGTACTTC	CASRWTSGLSSYEQYF	.	TRBD2	TRBV5-8	TRBJ2-7
TGCGCCAGCAGCATCGTCGCGGGCATAAACACCGGGGAGCTGTTTTTT	CASSIVAGINTGELFF	.	.	TRBV5-1	TRBJ2-2
TGTGCCAGCTCGCTAGACGGGGGGCAGGTCACTGAAGCTTTCTTT	CASSLDGGQVTEAFF	.	.	TRBV18	TRBJ1-1
TGTGCCAGCAGCTTACAGCGATACACTGAAGCTTTCTTT	CASSLQRYTEAFF	.	.	TRBV7-6	TRBJ1-1
TGTGCCACCAGCTCGTTAGCGGGAGGTTTGCACGAGCAGTACTTC	CATSSLAGGLHEQYF	.	TRBD2	TRBV15	TRBJ2-7
TGTGCCAGCAGCATAAACAGGGGAGGCACCGGGGAGCTGTTTTTT	CASSINRGGTGELFF	few	.	TRBV7-9	TRBJ2-2
TGTGCCTGGAGGTGGGAGGCTAACCGGGAGCAGTTCTTC	CAWRWEANREQFF	.	.	TRBV30	TRBJ2-1
TGCGCCAGCAGTAGGGCGGGAGGACTACCTACCAATGAGCAGTTCTTC	CASSRAGGLPTNEQFF	.	TRBD2	TRBV5-1	TRBJ2-1
TGTGCCAGTAGAACTAACTGGCATGAGCAGTTCTTC	CASRTNWHEQFF	.	.	TRBV19	TRBJ2-1
TGCGCCAGCAGCTCCCCGGGACTAGCGGGCCCAGGGACCTACGAGCAGTACTTC	CASSSPGLAGPGTYEQYF	.	TRBD2	TRBV5-1	TRBJ2-7
TGTGCCAGCAGTCCCACTAGCGACATTCAGTACTTC	CASSPTSDIQYF	.	TRBD2	TRBV6-6	TRBJ2-4
TGTGCCAGCTCACCGGGACAGGGGCACGAAAAACTGTTTTTT	CASSPGQGHEKLFF	.	TRBD1	TRBV18	TRBJ1-4
TGTGCCAGCAGCCCTCGGGACAACTACAATGAGCAGTTCTTC	CASSPRDNYNEQFF	once	.	TRBV7-6	TRBJ2-1
TGTGCCAGCAGTATCGGGGGACGAGGGCGCAATCAGCCCCAGCATTTT	CASSIGGRGRNQPQHF	few	.	TRBV28	TRBJ1-5
TGCGCCGTTCCGGGACTCCTACAAGGGACAGATACGCAGTATTTT	CAVPGLLQGTDTQYF	.	.	TRBV10-1	TRBJ2-3
TGTGCCAGCTCACCAACAATGACAGGGAACACCGGGGAGCTGTTTTTT	CASSPTMTGNTGELFF	.	.	TRBV18	TRBJ2-2
TGCAGCGTTAAAGCGGGACAGGGAATCGAGCAGTACTTC	CSVKAGQGIEQYF	once	TRBD1	TRBV29-1	TRBJ2-7
TGTGCCAGCATTCCAGGGGGCCCCCGCGGCACTGAAGCTTTCTTT	CASIPGGPRGTEAFF	.	TRBD1	TRBV28	TRBJ1-1
TGCGCCAGCAGCCAAGATCTAGCGGCCCGGAGGGATACGCAGTATTTT	CASSQDLAARRDTQYF	.	TRBD2	TRBV4-3	TRBJ2-3
TGTGCCAGCAGCGTAAGGGTGGGAGTGGGAGATACGCAGTATTTT	CASSVRVGVGDTQYF	.	.	TRBV9	TRBJ2-3
TGTGCCAGTAGTATTTACCGGGGCTACACCTTC	CASSIYRGYTF	.	.	TRBV19	TRBJ1-2
TGTGCCAGCAGCGACCGGGACAGGGAAGAGAACCTGTTTTTT	CASSDRDREENLFF	.	TRBD1	TRBV5-4	TRBJ1-4
TGTGCCAGCAGCGTAGCAGGGGGCCCCCGGGTCACCGGGGAGCTGTTTTTT	CASSVAGGPRVTGELFF	.	TRBD1	TRBV9	TRBJ2-2
TGCGCCAGCAGCCAGGACCCCGGGGGGGAGAGAAGTCAGCCCCAGCATTTT	CASSQDPGGERSQPQHF	.	.	TRBV4-1	TRBJ1-5
TGCGCCAGCAGCCAATCCTCCCTGGGGCTGGAAACCTACGAGCAGTACTTC	CASSQSSLGLETYEQYF	.	.	TRBV4-1	TRBJ2-7
TGTGCCACCAGCAGAGAGACAGGGGGAAGCTCTTTACAGTTCTTC	CATSRETGGSSLQFF	.	TRBD1	TRBV15	TRBJ2-1
TGTGCCAGCAGCTCTGAACTCAGGGCCTACGAGCAGTACTTC	CASSSELRAYEQYF	once	.	TRBV14	TRBJ2-7
TGCAGCGTGGCGACTAGCGGGAGGTCATCAGATACGCAGTATTTT	CSVATSGRSSDTQYF	.	TRBD2	TRBV29-1	TRBJ2-3
TGTGCCAGTAGTATCCTTGGGCAGTCGAATGAAAAACTGTTTTTT	CASSILGQSNEKLFF	.	.	TRBV19	TRBJ1-4
TGTGCCAGTAGTATAGACCGGGAAAAACTGTTTTTT	CASSIDREKLFF	.	.	TRBV19	TRBJ1-4
TGTGCCAGCAGCGTAGGAGGGACTAGTCCACCGAATGAGCAGTTCTTC	CASSVGGTSPPNEQFF	.	TRBD2	TRBV9	TRBJ2-1
TGCGCCAGCAGCCAAGATTGGATAGCGGGAGCGAGGGGGGTGGGGCAGTACTTC	CASSQDWIAGARGVGQYF	.	TRBD2	TRBV4-1	TRBJ2-7
TGCAGCGTTGAGGTTTTAAGGCCGGGACTAGCTCGCAATGAGCAGTTCTTC	CSVEVLRPGLARNEQFF	.	TRBD2	TRBV29-1	TRBJ2-1
TGTGCCAGCTCACTTTTGGGACAGGGGGCTGGAAACACCATATATTTT	CASSLLGQGAGNTIYF	once	TRBD1	TRBV18	TRBJ1-3
TGTGCCAGTAGTACAGGGGGTAATGAAAAACTGTTTTTT	CASSTGGNEKLFF	.	TRBD1	TRBV19	TRBJ1-4
TGTGCCAGCAGGCCAGCGGGAAGCACAGATACGCAGTATTTT	CASRPAGSTDTQYF	.	TRBD2	TRBV2	TRBJ2-3
TGTGCCAGCAGCACGACTAGCGGGAGTTCCGGTTACAATGAGCAGTTCTTC	CASSTTSGSSGYNEQFF	.	TRBD2	TRBV7-2	TRBJ2-1
TGTGCCAGCAGTGACTCCCCCCGGACAGGGAAGTTCTTC	CASSDSPRTGKFF	.	TRBD1	TRBV6-4	TRBJ2-1
TGTGCCACCAGCAGAGATCAAGCGGCTAACACCGGGGAGCTGTTTTTT	CATSRDQAANTGELFF	.	.	TRBV15	TRBJ2-2
TGTGCCAGCAGCGCAGGACTAGAAACTGAGCAGTTCTTC	CASSAGLETEQFF	.	TRBD2	TRBV6-1	TRBJ2-1
TGTGCCAGCAGCCCCCCAGGGCAGGCGAGGGCTTTCTTT	CASSPPGQARAFF	.	.	TRBV7-2	TRBJ1-1
TGTGCCAGCAGCCAGACAGGGTCCTATGGCTACACCTTC	CASSQTGSYGYTF	.	TRBD1	TRBV2	TRBJ1-2
TGTGCCAACGAAAAGGGACAGGTCAATTGTTTCTATGGCTACACCTTC	CANEKGQVNCFYGYTF	.	TRBD1	TRBV7-8	TRBJ1-2
TGTGCCAGCAGTCCTCCCGGACTAGCGGTGCAGTACTTC	CASSPPGLAVQYF	.	TRBD2	TRBV6-5	TRBJ2-7
TGTGCCAGTGGAGGCGGGAGCTCCTACAATGAGCAGTTCTTC	CASGGGSSYNEQFF	.	TRBD2	TRBV6-6	TRBJ2-1
TGCGCCAGCAGATTAACACAGGGGAAAGAGACCCAGTACTTC	CASRLTQGKETQYF	.	TRBD1	TRBV5-1	TRBJ2-5